This TCR beta chain emerged from a study of T cell responses to AZD1222 COVID-19 vaccine. This clone has only a few counts. Per the germline V gene, CDR1 is GTSNPN and CDR2 is SVGIG (reference sequence). The CDR3 contains 13 residues. Trimming took 5 bases from V and 9 from J, leaving 17 bases between them. Method: immunoSEQ multiplex PCR; TCRdb's copy keeps in-frame clones and lacks some. The sample comprises about 100,000 clones, roughly nine tenths of which are singletons, and about 3% rests with the top ten. The rearrangement links TRBV30 to TRBJ1-5; D remains ambiguous. Sequenced here: peripheral blood, sampled on day 0 of MenACWY control vaccination. This TCR was sampled from an adult in good health. CDR3 bases: TGTGCCTGGTTGGCAGCGCCCGGAGGGCCCCAGCATTTT. Translating gives CAWLAAPGGPQHF.